One and the same sample provided the 11 T cell receptor beta chains below, sequenced in a study of cytomegalovirus exposure and HLA in healthy donors. Primers included in the PCR were 60 Vbeta and 13 Jbeta primers. Sequencing was performed with immunoSEQ multiplex PCR; in TCRdb, only in-frame clones are kept and a portion is missing. The profile covers about 150,000 clones, with roughly four fifths appearing a single time and around 5% taken by the ten largest. The sequencing input was PBMCs. All receptors derive from a girl between 5 and 17 years old in good health and CMV-seropositive.

The gene calls are TRBV7-2 and TRBJ1-3, with D hard to call. CDR1 and CDR2 from the germline V gene are SGHTA and FQGNSA. The CDR3 spans 14 residues. Trimming stripped 3 bases from V and 3 bases from J, with 9 bases between. The CDR3 bases are TGTGCCAGCAGCTTCGGGGTATTTGGAAACACCATATATTTT. It codes for CASSFGVFGNTIYF.

This clone was observed a single time. The genes are TRBV5-4 and TRBJ1-1; the D is unclear. The CDR3 contains 13 residues. Trimming cost V 3 bases and J 7 bases, with 13 bases left between them. Germline V gives CDR1 SGHNT, CDR2 YYREEE (reference sequence). CDR3: CASSSRLVSEAFF. CDR3 sequence (DNA): TGTGCCAGCAGCTCCCGCCTTGTTAGTGAAGCTTTCTTT.

Written as DNA, the CDR3 is TGTGCCAGCAGCTCTTCAGGGGGTATGAACACTGAAGCTTTCTTT. Translating it yields CASSSSGGMNTEAFF. The J gene is TRBJ1-1, the V gene TRBV11-3; the match to TRBD1 covers 7 bases. Unmatched junction bases numbered 5, after V lost 4 bases and J lost 0 bases. The length of the CDR3 is 15 residues. The germline CDR1 and CDR2 sequences are SGHNT and YENEEA. Drawing the rest from reference TRBV11-3 and TRBJ1-1, the complete variable domain is EAGVVQSPRYKIIEKKQPVAFWCNPISGHNTLYWYLQNLGQGPELLIRYENEEAVDDSQLPKDRFSAERLKGVDSTLKIQPAELGDSAVYLCASSSSGGMNTEAFFGQGTRLTVV.

This clone was seen more than once but under ten times. The CDR3 region is CASSLDPGQGDYGYTF. Written as DNA, the CDR3 is TGTGCCAGCAGCTTAGATCCGGGACAGGGGGACTATGGCTACACCTTC. This chain connects TRBV7-9 to TRBJ1-2; TRBD1 aligns across 11 bases. This CDR3 has 16 residues. V lost 1 base, J lost 3 bases, and 4 bases stayed unmatched. Germline V CDR1 and CDR2: SEHNR, FQNEAQ (reference sequence). Full variable domain (outside the CDR3, taken from reference TRBV7-9 and TRBJ1-2): DTGVSQNPRHKITKRGQNVTFRCDPISEHNRLYWYRQTLGQGPEFLTYFQNEAQLEKSRLLSDRFSAERPKGSFSTLEIQRTEQGDSAMYLCASSLDPGQGDYGYTFGSGTRLTVV.

The chain combines TRBV4-1 with TRBJ1-2; D remains ambiguous. Germline V CDR1 and CDR2: MGHRA, YSYEKL. The CDR3 runs 14 residues. The V end lost 0 bases, the J end lost 6 bases, and 11 bases lay between the germline ends. The CDR3 here is CASSQDGPLDGYTF. The CDR3 nucleotides read TGCGCCAGCAGCCAAGATGGGCCTTTGGATGGCTACACCTTC.

The V call is TRBV6-6, the J call TRBJ2-5; a weak D match, TRBD1 (6 bases). The length of the CDR3 is 15 residues. Germline V gene data show CDR1 as MNHNY and CDR2 as SVGAGI (reference sequence). Trimming stripped 6 bases from V and 5 bases from J, with 19 bases between. In DNA, the CDR3 is TGTGCCAGCAGACACGGGACCGCCGGACAGGAGACCCAGTACTTC. Its protein product is CASRHGTAGQETQYF.

This chain uses TRBV6-1 with TRBJ2-2, with D possibly matching TRBD1 (5 bases). Germline V lookup: CDR1 MNHNS, CDR2 SASEGT. The CDR3 consists of 15 residues. The germline V and J ends were trimmed by 7 bases and 10 bases, with 22 bases remaining between them. The CDR3: CASTGLVGVASELFF. The DNA for the CDR3 is TGTGCCAGCACTGGTCTAGTAGGGGTTGCATCGGAGCTGTTTTTT.

This sequence joins TRBV9 and TRBJ1-3; D not certain. The germline gives CDR1 SGDLS, CDR2 YYNGEE. Trimming removed 4 bases at V and 1 base at J, with 15 bases between. This CDR3 spans 16 amino acids. The CDR3: CASSPTGSYSGNTIYF. The CDR3 DNA reads TGTGCCAGCAGCCCTACCGGGAGCTATTCTGGAAACACCATATATTTT.

This clone occurred once. The rearrangement uses TRBV6-5 and TRBJ2-6; D might be TRBD1 (5 bases). Germline V CDR1 and CDR2: MNHEY, SVGAGI. Trimming took 0 bases from V and 2 from J, leaving 8 bases between them. The CDR3 runs 16 residues. CDR3 in DNA: TGTGCCAGCAGTTACTCGAAGGGGACTGGGGCCAACGTCCTGACTTTC. The encoded protein is CASSYSKGTGANVLTF.

The V gene is TRBV5-6, the J gene TRBJ2-3; 9 bases fit TRBD2. CDR1 SGHDT and CDR2 YYEEEE come from the germline V gene. Unmatched junction bases numbered 9, after V lost 3 bases and J lost 10 bases. The CDR3 sequence is 14 residues long. The CDR3, as DNA: TGTGCCAGCAGCTCCGGCGGGGGGGCATTTGCGCAGTATTTT. Its translation is CASSSGGGAFAQYF.

The chain recombines TRBV27 with TRBJ2-7; D is possibly TRBD1 (6 bases). The germline CDR1 and CDR2 sequences are MNHEY and SMNVEV (reference sequence). This CDR3 region has 12 residues. Trimming cost V 6 bases and J 6 bases, with 12 bases left between them. CDR3 bases: TGTGCCAGCAGACAGGGTCTCGGCGAGCAGTACTTC. It specifies CASRQGLGEQYF.